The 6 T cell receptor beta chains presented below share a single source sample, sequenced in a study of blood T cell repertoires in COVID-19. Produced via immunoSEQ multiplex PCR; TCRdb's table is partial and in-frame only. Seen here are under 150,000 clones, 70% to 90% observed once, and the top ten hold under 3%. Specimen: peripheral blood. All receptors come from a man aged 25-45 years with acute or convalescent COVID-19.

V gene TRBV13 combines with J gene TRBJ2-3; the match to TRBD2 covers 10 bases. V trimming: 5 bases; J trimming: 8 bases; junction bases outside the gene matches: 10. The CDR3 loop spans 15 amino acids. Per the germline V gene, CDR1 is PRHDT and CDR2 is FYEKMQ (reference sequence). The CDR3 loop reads CASSRNSGRMVTQYF. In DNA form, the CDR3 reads TGTGCCAGCAGCCGAAATAGCGGGAGGATGGTTACGCAGTATTTT.

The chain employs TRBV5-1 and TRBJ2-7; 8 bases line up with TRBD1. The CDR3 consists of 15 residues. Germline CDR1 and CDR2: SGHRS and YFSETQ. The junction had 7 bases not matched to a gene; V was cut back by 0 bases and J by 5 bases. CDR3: CASSLVPGGLDEQYV. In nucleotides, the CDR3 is TGCGCCAGCAGCTTGGTTCCAGGGGGCCTAGACGAGCAGTACGTC.

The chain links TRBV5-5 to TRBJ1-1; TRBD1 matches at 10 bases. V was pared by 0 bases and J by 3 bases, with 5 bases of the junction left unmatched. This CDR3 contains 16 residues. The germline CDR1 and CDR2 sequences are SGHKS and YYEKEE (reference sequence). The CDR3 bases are TGTGCCAGCAGCTTGGGAGACAGGGGGCGCGACACTGAAGCTTTCTTT. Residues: CASSLGDRGRDTEAFF.

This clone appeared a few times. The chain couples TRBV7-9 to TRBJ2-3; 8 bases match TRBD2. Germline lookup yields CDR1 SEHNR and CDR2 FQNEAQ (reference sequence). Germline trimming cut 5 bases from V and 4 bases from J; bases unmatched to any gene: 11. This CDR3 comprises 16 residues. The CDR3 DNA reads TGTGCCAGCAGCCAAAACGCGGGGGGCGGGGCAGATACGCAGTATTTT. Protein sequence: CASSQNAGGGADTQYF.

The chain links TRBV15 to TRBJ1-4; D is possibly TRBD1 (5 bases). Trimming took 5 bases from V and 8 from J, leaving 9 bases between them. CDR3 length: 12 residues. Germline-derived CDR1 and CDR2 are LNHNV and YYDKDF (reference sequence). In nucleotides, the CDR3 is TGTGCCACCAGCGGGAGGGGCGAAAAACTGTTTTTT. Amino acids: CATSGRGEKLFF. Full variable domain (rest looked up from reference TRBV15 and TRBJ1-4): DAMVIQNPRYQVTQFGKPVTLSCSQTLNHNVMYWYQQKSSQAPKLLFHYYDKDFNNEADTPDNFQSRRPNTSFCFLDIRSPGLGDTAMYLCATSGRGEKLFFGSGTQLSVL.

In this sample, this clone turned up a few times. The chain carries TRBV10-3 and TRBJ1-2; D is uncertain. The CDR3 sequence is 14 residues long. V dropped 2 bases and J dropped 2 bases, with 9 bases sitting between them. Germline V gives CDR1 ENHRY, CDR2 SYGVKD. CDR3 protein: CAISEGLQNYGYTF. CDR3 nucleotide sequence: TGTGCCATCAGTGAGGGGCTCCAGAACTATGGCTACACCTTC.